The entry that follows covers one TCR beta chain sequence. These data come from a study of OX40 agonist ivuxolimab in advanced cancers. Study context: The dose-escalation cohort was around 83% male, with a mean age of about 56 years, ranging about 20 to 85.

The CDR3 has 14 amino acids. Trimming cost V 4 bases and J 2 bases, with 12 bases left between them. CDR1 is SGHRS, CDR2 YFSETQ, per germline. The repertoire was sequenced with immunoSEQ multiplex PCR; TCRdb's copy has only in-frame clones and lacks some. The table includes approximately 51,000 clones, over 75% detected once. The material sequenced was CD4+ or CD8+ T cells sorted from blood, taken in a trial of the OX40 agonist ivuxolimab. This TCR was recovered from an adult with an advanced solid tumor such as melanoma, head and neck, liver or kidney cancer. This chain joins TRBV5-1 and TRBJ2-5; TRBD1 might be the D (7 bases). This CDR3 reads CASSPGGLQETQYF. The CDR3 nucleotides read TGCGCCAGCAGCCCAGGGGGGTTGCAAGAGACCCAGTACTTC.